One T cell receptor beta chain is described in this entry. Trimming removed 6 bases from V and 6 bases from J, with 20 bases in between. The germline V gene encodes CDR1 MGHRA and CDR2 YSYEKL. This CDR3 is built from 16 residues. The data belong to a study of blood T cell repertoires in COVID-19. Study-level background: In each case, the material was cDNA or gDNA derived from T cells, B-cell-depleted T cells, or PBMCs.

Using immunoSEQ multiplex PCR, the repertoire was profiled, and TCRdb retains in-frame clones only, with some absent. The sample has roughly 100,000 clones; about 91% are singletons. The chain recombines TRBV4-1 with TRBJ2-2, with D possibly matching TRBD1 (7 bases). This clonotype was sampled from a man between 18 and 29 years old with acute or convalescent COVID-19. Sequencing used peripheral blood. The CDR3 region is CASSKTGEVRAGELFF. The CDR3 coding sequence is TGCGCCAGCAGTAAAACAGGGGAGGTTCGAGCCGGGGAGCTGTTTTTT.